The entry that follows covers one T cell receptor (beta chain) sequence. The antigen is undetermined. This sample is part of a study of shared clonotypes between healthy human individuals. Study-wide background: Researchers assigned three CD4 naive, three CD4 memory, two CD8 naive and one CD8 memory plate to each donor. Overall study results and limits: Researchers sampled blood only, noting tissue repertoires likely differ.

Produced via immunoSEQ multiplex PCR; TCRdb's table is partial and in-frame only. The table has over a million clones, more than 95% seen once. Each of the donors was a healthy adult who was HIV-negative and had not had a recent acute infection or vaccination. Negatively enriched CD4+ T cells were divided by CD45RA into naive and memory. The germline V gene encodes CDR1 MNHEY and CDR2 SMNVEV (reference sequence). The CDR3 sequence is 16 residues long. The J segment lost 7 bases and the V segment lost 3 bases, leaving 10 bases of the junction unmatched. The sequence derives from a man between 25 and 39 years old in good health. The chain links TRBV27 to TRBJ2-1; 9 nucleotides agree with TRBD2. Sequenced sample: naive CD4+ T cells sorted from blood. Subset in this sample: CD45RA+ positively selected. The CDR3 DNA sequence: TGTGCCAGCAGTTTTTTTAGCGGGAGAACTCGAAATGAGCAGTTCTTC. Translation: CASSFFSGRTRNEQFF.